Shown below are 2 T cell receptor beta chains from a single sample sequenced in a study of OX40 agonist ivuxolimab in advanced cancers. The method was the immunoSEQ multiplex PCR assay. The clones in this table, taken by TCRdb from immuneACCESS, are in-frame only. Not every clone is retained; where verified, under half of the shortfall comes from an unresolved V gene, and the cause of the rest is unknown. The sample has about 17,000 clones on record, around 78% of them singletons. The top ten constitute roughly 28% of the sample. This specimen was CD4+ or CD8+ T cells sorted from blood, taken in a trial of the OX40 agonist ivuxolimab. Receptors originate from an adult with an advanced solid tumor such as melanoma, head and neck, liver or kidney cancer.

The chain carries TRBV21-1 and TRBJ1-6. TRBV21-1 is a pseudogene. The CDR3 covers 12 residues. CDR3 coding DNA: TGTGCCAGCAGCAAATTTAATTCACCCCTCCACTTT. Translated, it gives CASSKFNSPLHF.

The rearrangement joins TRBV15 to TRBJ1-1; 7 bases are a match to TRBD1. Per germline, CDR1 LNHNV and CDR2 YYDKDF (reference sequence). The trim removed 5 bases at V and 6 bases at J, leaving 6 bases unmatched. The CDR3 covers 13 residues. CDR3: CATSPQGKPEAFF. The CDR3 bases are TGTGCCACCAGCCCACAGGGGAAACCTGAAGCTTTCTTT.